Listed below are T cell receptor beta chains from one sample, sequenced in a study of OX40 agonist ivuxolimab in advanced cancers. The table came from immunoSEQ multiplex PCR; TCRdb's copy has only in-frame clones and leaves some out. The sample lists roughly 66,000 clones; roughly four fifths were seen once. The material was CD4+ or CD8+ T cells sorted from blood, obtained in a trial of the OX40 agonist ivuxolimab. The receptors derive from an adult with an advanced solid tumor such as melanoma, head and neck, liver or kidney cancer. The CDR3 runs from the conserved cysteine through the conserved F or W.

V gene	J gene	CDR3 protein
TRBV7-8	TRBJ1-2	CASSLQTGTATNYGYTF
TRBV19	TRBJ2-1	CASSIDRLAGVGEQFF
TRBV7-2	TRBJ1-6	CASSLVRGIRDRNSPLHF
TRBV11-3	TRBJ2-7	CASSSGGAYEQYF
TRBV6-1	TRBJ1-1	CASTPSIAHTEAFF
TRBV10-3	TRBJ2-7	CAITTGHPWEQYF
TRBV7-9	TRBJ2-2	CASTPLAGGSGELFF
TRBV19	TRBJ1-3	CASRSVGSGNTIYF
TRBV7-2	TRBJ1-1	CASSEQLNTEAFF
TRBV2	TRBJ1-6	CASRSGTQNSPLHF